One and the same sample provided the 4 T cell receptor beta chains below, sequenced in a study of blood T cells in healthy people across ages. Then a second PCR, running roughly 7 to 11 cycles, was carried out with a sample-barcoded 5' primer and a J-beta primer mix. Each CDR3 protein is one row after TCRdb ran MiXCR on the 5' RACE reads. The sample contains around 1,500,000 distinct CDR3 sequences, 40% to 50% of which appear only once. Sequencing was done on a sample of blood. The receptors were gathered from a woman aged 18-29 years in good health.

This chain connects TRBV29-1 to TRBJ2-5; 7 positions match TRBD2. Trimming removed 6 bases from V and 3 bases from J; junction bases left unmatched: 7. The CDR3 extends over 13 amino acids. The germline V gene encodes CDR1 SQVTM and CDR2 ANQGSEA. CDR3 region: CSVRGGSKETQYF. CDR3 coding DNA: TGCAGCGTGCGGGGCGGGAGTAAAGAGACCCAGTACTTC.

J is TRBJ2-6 and V is TRBV27, with 8 bases that match TRBD1. The CDR3 is 18 residues long. V shed 3 bases, J shed 0 bases, and the junction held 7 bases outside the gene matches. The germline V gene has CDR1 MNHEY and CDR2 SMNVEV (reference sequence). As DNA, the CDR3 is TGTGCCAGCAGTTTCGCGACAGGGGTCCCCTCTGGGGCCAACGTCCTGACTTTC. As protein: CASSFATGVPSGANVLTF.

This clonotype showed up just a few times. The chain employs TRBV11-1 and TRBJ1-2; D gene unclear. Germline CDR1 and CDR2: SGHAT and FQDESV (reference sequence). Trimming pared 7 bases from V and 8 bases from J, leaving 14 bases between. The CDR3 has 12 amino acids. CDR3 DNA: TGTGCCAGCAACTCCGAAGGTGGGGGCTACACCTTC. Translating gives CASNSEGGGYTF. The complete variable domain, with remaining parts taken from reference TRBV11-1 and TRBJ1-2, reads EAEVAQSPRYKITEKSQAVAFWCDPISGHATLYWYRQILGQGPELLVQFQDESVVDDSQLPKDRFSAERLKGVDSTLKIQPAELGDSAMYLCASNSEGGGYTFGSGTRLTVV.

This clonotype was seen more than once but under ten times. This sequence joins TRBV9 and TRBJ2-1; 11 bases fit TRBD2. The CDR3 spans 15 residues. Per germline, CDR1 SGDLS and CDR2 YYNGEE. J lost 7 bases, V lost 0 bases, and 3 bases had no gene match. The CDR3 loop is CASSVGSSGRNEQFF. Here the CDR3 DNA reads TGTGCCAGCAGCGTAGGCTCTAGCGGGAGGAATGAGCAGTTCTTC.